These 19 T cell receptor beta chains were all obtained from the same sample, sequenced in a study of blood T cells in healthy people across ages. Primers used in a second PCR of roughly 6 to 11 cycles were a sample-barcoded 5' primer and a J-beta primer mix. Using its own MiXCR run on the 5' RACE reads, TCRdb lists one record per CDR3 protein. The sample shows around 1.7 million distinct CDR3 sequences, 28% of them seen only once. Material for sequencing was blood. These receptor sequences come from a woman aged 25 to 39 in good health.

The sample holds many counts of this clonotype. The V and J genes are TRBV4-1 and TRBJ2-7; 7 bases fit TRBD1. The germline gives CDR1 MGHRA, CDR2 YSYEKL. This CDR3 comprises 14 residues. V shed 3 bases, J shed 3 bases, and the junction held 5 bases outside the gene matches. In DNA form, the CDR3 reads TGCGCCAGCAGCCAGAGGACAGGAGACTACGAGCAGTACTTC. This codes for CASSQRTGDYEQYF.

This clonotype was counted many times. The V call is TRBV20-1, the J call TRBJ2-1, with 10 positions matching TRBD2. V lost 6 bases and J lost 9; bases outside the gene matches: 17. This CDR3 contains 16 residues. Per the germline V gene, CDR1 is DFQATT and CDR2 is SNEGSKA (reference sequence). The CDR3 DNA follows: TGCAGTGCCCCCTCCCAAGCGGGGGGGCAAGTTAGTGAGCAGTTCTTC. This encodes CSAPSQAGGQVSEQFF.

This clonotype showed up just a few times. V and J are TRBV10-2 and TRBJ1-1; the match to TRBD1 covers 7 bases. Per germline, CDR1 WSHSY and CDR2 SAAADI. V was pared by 3 bases and J by 8 bases, with 6 bases of the junction left unmatched. This CDR3 has 13 amino acids. DNA of the CDR3: TGCGCCAGCAGTGATTCGGAGGGACAGGAAGCTTTCTTT. It specifies CASSDSEGQEAFF.

The J gene is TRBJ2-7, the V gene TRBV11-2, with D perhaps matching TRBD2 (5 bases). In germline, CDR1 is SGHAT, CDR2 FQNNGV. Trimming removed 4 bases at V and 10 bases at J, with 20 bases between. CDR3 length equals 14 residues. The CDR3 DNA reads TGTGCCAGCAGCTCAGTTCTAGCTGGTGCCCCCCAGTACTTC. Translating gives CASSSVLAGAPQYF.

J is TRBJ1-4 and V is TRBV15; D unclear. V lost 3 bases to trimming and J lost 5 bases, with 7 bases between them. The CDR3 sequence is 13 residues long. Germline V gives CDR1 LNHNV, CDR2 YYDKDF (reference sequence). CDR3 DNA: TGTGCCACCAGCAGCGGACGGAATGAAAAACTGTTTTTT. It encodes CATSSGRNEKLFF.

The rearrangement uses TRBV11-2 and TRBJ2-2; either TRBD1 or TRBD2 may supply D (5 bases each). The CDR3 totals 15 residues. Looked up from germline, CDR1 is SGHAT and CDR2 is FQNNGV. V was shortened by 3 bases and J by 3 bases, with 11 bases between the two germline ends. The CDR3 nucleotides read TGTGCCAGCAGCTTTACTGGGGGAGACACCGGGGAGCTGTTTTTT. It yields the protein CASSFTGGDTGELFF. Filled out from reference TRBV11-2 and TRBJ2-2, the complete variable domain reads EAGVAQSPRYKIIEKRQSVAFWCNPISGHATLYWYQQILGQGPKLLIQFQNNGVVDDSQLPKDRFSAERLKGVDSTLKIQPAKLEDSAVYLCASSFTGGDTGELFFGEGSRLTVL.

This chain connects TRBV29-1 to TRBJ2-2; TRBD1 matches at 8 bases. The CDR3 extends over 14 amino acids. Unmatched junction bases numbered 5, after V lost 4 bases and J lost 4 bases. Germline values: CDR1 SQVTM, CDR2 ANQGSEA. CDR3 residues: CSVGDRTPTGELFF. In nucleotides, the CDR3 is TGCAGCGTTGGGGACAGGACCCCCACCGGGGAGCTGTTTTTT.

This clonotype was detected a few times. This chain joins TRBV5-1 and TRBJ2-7; D unresolved. The CDR3 runs to 15 residues. The germline V and J ends were trimmed by 1 base and 2 bases, with 13 bases remaining between them. Germline CDR1 reads SGHRS; CDR2 reads YFSETQ. The CDR3 nucleotides read TGCGCCAGCAGCTTGAGTTCCAGAGCCGCCTACGAGCAGTACTTC. Amino acid sequence: CASSLSSRAAYEQYF. The full variable domain, in which reference TRBV5-1 and TRBJ2-7 provide the parts outside the CDR3, is KAGVTQTPRYLIKTRGQQVTLSCSPISGHRSVSWYQQTPGQGLQFLFEYFSETQRNKGNFPGRFSGRQFSNSRSEMNVSTLELGDSALYLCASSLSSRAAYEQYFGPGTRLTVT.

This chain links TRBV5-1 with TRBJ1-1, with TRBD1 identical over 9 bases. Losses at the gene ends were 4 bases for V and 3 bases for J; bases not matched to a gene: 4. The CDR3 is 14 residues long. Germline CDR1 reads SGHRS; CDR2 reads YFSETQ. For the CDR3, the DNA is TGCGCCAGCAGCGGGGGACAGGGCGACACTGAAGCTTTCTTT. This codes for CASSGGQGDTEAFF.

This rearrangement joins TRBV20-1 to TRBJ2-7; 9 positions agree with TRBD2. The CDR3 length is 13 residues. CDR1 and CDR2 (germline): DFQATT, SNEGSKA (reference sequence). The DNA for the CDR3 is TGCGGCGGGGGGGCAGGGAACTCCTACGAGCAGTACTTC. Residues: CGGGAGNSYEQYF.

The sample holds many counts of this clonotype. The junction departs from germline at one end; a sequencing error may be responsible. The chain uses TRBV7-6 and TRBJ2-5; D may match TRBD1 or TRBD2 (5 bases each). This CDR3 is 14 amino acids long. CDR1 and CDR2 (germline): SGHVS, FNYEAQ. The CDR3 reads CASSLGVAGETQYF. CDR3 coding DNA: TGCGCCAGCAGCTTGGGAGTGGCAGGGGAGACCCAGTACTTC. The full variable domain, rest sourced from reference TRBV7-6 and TRBJ2-5, is GAGVSQSPRYKVTKRGQDVALRCDPISGHVSLYWYRQALGQGPEFLTYFNYEAQQDKSGLPNDRFSAERPEGSISTLTIQRTEQRDSAMYRCASSLGVAGETQYFGPGTRLLVL.

This clonotype has only a few counts. The V gene is TRBV9, the J gene TRBJ2-2; 9 bases agree with TRBD2. V shed 2 bases and J 3 bases; nucleotides not matched to a gene: 5. This CDR3 spans 16 amino acids. Germline lookup yields CDR1 SGDLS and CDR2 YYNGEE. CDR3 nucleotide sequence: TGTGCCAGCAGCGTGATGCCTAGCGGGGACACCGGGGAGCTGTTTTTT. Amino acids: CASSVMPSGDTGELFF. The variable domain in full, with the rest retrieved from reference TRBV9 and TRBJ2-2, is DSGVTQTPKHLITATGQRVTLRCSPRSGDLSVYWYQQSLDQGLQFLIQYYNGEERAKGNILERFSAQQFPDLHSELNLSSLELGDSALYFCASSVMPSGDTGELFFGEGSRLTVL.

The chain joins TRBV3-1 to TRBJ2-7, with D maybe TRBD2 (6 bases). The CDR3 sequence is 14 residues long. V was shortened by 1 base and J by 7 bases, with 14 bases between the two germline ends. Germline values: CDR1 LGHDT, CDR2 YNNKEL (reference sequence). CDR3 amino acids: CASSQVGGKGEQYF. CDR3 coding DNA: TGTGCCAGCAGCCAAGTGGGGGGAAAGGGGGAGCAGTACTTC.

In its sample, this clonotype was seen a few times. The chain has TRBV5-5 and TRBJ1-2, with 9 positions matching TRBD1. The germline V gene encodes CDR1 SGHKS and CDR2 YYEKEE (reference sequence). The CDR3 is 16 amino acids. V trimming: 4 bases; J trimming: 5 bases; junction bases outside the gene matches: 12. The CDR3, as DNA: TGTGCCAGCAGCCCTCCCCCGACAGGGGGATGGTATGGCTACACCTTC. Residues: CASSPPPTGGWYGYTF.

The chain uses TRBV11-2 and TRBJ2-5, with TRBD2 matching over 10 bases. CDR1 is SGHAT, CDR2 FQNNGV, per germline. J gave up 3 bases and V 0 bases, and 7 bases lay outside the gene matches. This CDR3 region has 17 residues. This chain's CDR3 is CASSLDRASGGEETQYF. Here the CDR3 DNA reads TGTGCCAGCAGCTTAGATAGGGCTAGCGGGGGCGAAGAGACCCAGTACTTC.

The chain recombines TRBV5-5 with TRBJ1-6, with D unclear. This CDR3 comprises 13 residues. CDR1 is SGHKS and CDR2 is YYEKEE in the germline V gene (reference sequence). V lost 4 bases and J 7 bases, leaving 9 bases between the germline ends. CDR3 sequence reads: CASSDRRNSPLHF. The CDR3 DNA reads TGTGCCAGCAGCGATAGAAGAAATTCACCCCTCCACTTT.

The table lists this clonotype with many counts. The J gene is TRBJ2-7, the V gene TRBV15; 10 bases agree with TRBD2. In germline, CDR1 is LNHNV, CDR2 YYDKDF (reference sequence). V was pared by 0 bases and J by 2 bases, with 4 bases of the junction left unmatched. The CDR3 extends over 16 amino acids. The CDR3 DNA reads TGTGCCACCAGCAGAGATGGGCTAGCGGGGGCCTACGAGCAGTACTTC. It yields the protein CATSRDGLAGAYEQYF.

The J gene is TRBJ2-5, the V gene TRBV28, with 7 bases matching TRBD2. The V gene's germline CDR1 is MDHEN and CDR2 SYDVKM. After removal of 5 bases from V and 2 bases from J, the junction contained 5 bases not matched to a gene. The CDR3 length is 14 residues. The CDR3 spells CASSGTTPQETQYF. In DNA form, the CDR3 reads TGTGCCAGCAGTGGGACTACTCCACAAGAGACCCAGTACTTC.

Regarding this clonotype: The junction differs from germline at one of its ends, possibly a read error. The chain joins TRBV12-5 to TRBJ2-6, with a weak D call TRBD2 (7 bases). The CDR3 runs 15 residues. CDR1 LGHNT and CDR2 FRNRAP come from the germline V gene. CDR3: CASGSAARGANALTF. For the CDR3, the DNA is TGTGCTAGTGGTTCGGCGGCACGGGGGGCCAACGCCCTGACTTTC.